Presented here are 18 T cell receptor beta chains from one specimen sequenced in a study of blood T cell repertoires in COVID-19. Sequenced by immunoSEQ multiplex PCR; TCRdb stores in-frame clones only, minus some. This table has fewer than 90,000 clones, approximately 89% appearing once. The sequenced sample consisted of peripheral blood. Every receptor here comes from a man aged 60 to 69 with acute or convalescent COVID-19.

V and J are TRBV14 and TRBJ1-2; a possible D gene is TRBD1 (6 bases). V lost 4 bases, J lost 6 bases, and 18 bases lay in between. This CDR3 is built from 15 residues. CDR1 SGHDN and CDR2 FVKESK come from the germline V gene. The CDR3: CASSPNTHRVHGYTF. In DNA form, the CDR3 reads TGTGCCAGCAGCCCGAACACCCACAGGGTTCATGGCTACACCTTC.

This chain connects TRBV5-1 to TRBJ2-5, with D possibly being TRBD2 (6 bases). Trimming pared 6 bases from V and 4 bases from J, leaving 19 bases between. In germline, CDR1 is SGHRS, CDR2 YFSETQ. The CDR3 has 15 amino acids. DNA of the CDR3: TGCGCCAGCAATAATGGGGGGTCAGGCGGAGAGACCCAGTACTTC. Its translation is CASNNGGSGGETQYF.

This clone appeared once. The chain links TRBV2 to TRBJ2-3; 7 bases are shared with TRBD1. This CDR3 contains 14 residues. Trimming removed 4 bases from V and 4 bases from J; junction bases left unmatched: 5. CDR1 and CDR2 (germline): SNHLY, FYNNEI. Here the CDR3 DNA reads TGTGCCAGCAGTGGGAGGACAGGACCAGATACGCAGTATTTT. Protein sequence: CASSGRTGPDTQYF.

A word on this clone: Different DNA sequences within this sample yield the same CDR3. Written as DNA, the CDR3 is TGTGCCAGCAGCCCCCAACAGGGTATCTATGGCTACACCTTC. Translation: CASSPQQGIYGYTF. This chain uses TRBV3-1 (or the pseudogene TRBV3-2) with TRBJ1-2, with D perhaps TRBD1 (6 bases). Deletions cut 4 bases from V and 4 bases from J, with 13 bases between. The CDR3 is 14 residues long. In germline, CDR1 is LGHDT, CDR2 YNNKEL (reference sequence).

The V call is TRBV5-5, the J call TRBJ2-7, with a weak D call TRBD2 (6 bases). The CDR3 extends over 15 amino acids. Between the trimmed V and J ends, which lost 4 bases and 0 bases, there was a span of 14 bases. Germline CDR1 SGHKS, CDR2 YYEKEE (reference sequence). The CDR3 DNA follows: TGTGCCAGCAGCGGACTACCAGCGAACTCCTACGAGCAGTACTTC. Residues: CASSGLPANSYEQYF. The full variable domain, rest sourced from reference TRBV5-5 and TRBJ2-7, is DAGVTQSPTHLIKTRGQQVTLRCSPISGHKSVSWYQQVLGQGPQFIFQYYEKEERGRGNFPDRFSARQFPNYSSELNVNALLLGDSALYLCASSGLPANSYEQYFGPGTRLTVT.

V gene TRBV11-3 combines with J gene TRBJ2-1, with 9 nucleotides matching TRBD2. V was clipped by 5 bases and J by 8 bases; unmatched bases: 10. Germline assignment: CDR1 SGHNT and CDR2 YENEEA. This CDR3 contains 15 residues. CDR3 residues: CASSVSGTSSDEQFF. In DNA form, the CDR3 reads TGTGCCAGCAGCGTATCCGGGACTAGCAGCGATGAGCAGTTCTTC.

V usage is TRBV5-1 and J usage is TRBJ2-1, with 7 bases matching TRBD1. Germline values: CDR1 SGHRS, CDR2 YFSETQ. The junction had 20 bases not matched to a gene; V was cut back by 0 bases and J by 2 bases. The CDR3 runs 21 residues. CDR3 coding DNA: TGCGCCAGCAGCTTGGATAGAGGGGGACAGACTACTAGGTTCACCTACAATGAGCAGTTCTTC. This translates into CASSLDRGGQTTRFTYNEQFF.

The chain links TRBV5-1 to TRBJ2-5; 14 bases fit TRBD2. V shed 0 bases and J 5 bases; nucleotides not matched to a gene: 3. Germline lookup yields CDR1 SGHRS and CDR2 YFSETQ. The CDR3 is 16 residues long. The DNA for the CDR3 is TGCGCCAGCAGCTTGGGACTAGCGGGGGGGCCGGAGACCCAGTACTTC. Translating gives CASSLGLAGGPETQYF.

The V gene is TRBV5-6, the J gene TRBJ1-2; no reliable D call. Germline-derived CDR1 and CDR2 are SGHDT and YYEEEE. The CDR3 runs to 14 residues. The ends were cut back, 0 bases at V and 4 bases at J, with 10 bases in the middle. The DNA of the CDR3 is TGTGCCAGCAGCTTGGACAGTCTTGGCTATGGCTACACCTTC. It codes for CASSLDSLGYGYTF.

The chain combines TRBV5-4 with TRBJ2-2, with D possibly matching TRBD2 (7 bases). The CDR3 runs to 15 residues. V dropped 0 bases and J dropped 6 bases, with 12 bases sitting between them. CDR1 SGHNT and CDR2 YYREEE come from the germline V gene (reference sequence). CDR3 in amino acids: CASSLEGGRAGELFF. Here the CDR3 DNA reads TGTGCCAGCAGCTTGGAGGGGGGGCGAGCCGGGGAGCTGTTTTTT.

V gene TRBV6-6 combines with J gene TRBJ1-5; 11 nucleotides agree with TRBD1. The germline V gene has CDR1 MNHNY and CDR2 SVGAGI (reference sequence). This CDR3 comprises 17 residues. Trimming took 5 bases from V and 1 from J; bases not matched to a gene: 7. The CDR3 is CASSPGQGERSNQPQHF. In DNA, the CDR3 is TGTGCCAGCAGTCCGGGACAGGGGGAAAGGAGCAATCAGCCCCAGCATTTT.

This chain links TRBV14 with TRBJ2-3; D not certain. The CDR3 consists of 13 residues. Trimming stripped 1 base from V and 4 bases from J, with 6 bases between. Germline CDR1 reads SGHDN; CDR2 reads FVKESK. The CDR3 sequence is CASSQVASDTQYF. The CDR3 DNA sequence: TGTGCCAGCAGCCAAGTGGCATCAGATACGCAGTATTTT.

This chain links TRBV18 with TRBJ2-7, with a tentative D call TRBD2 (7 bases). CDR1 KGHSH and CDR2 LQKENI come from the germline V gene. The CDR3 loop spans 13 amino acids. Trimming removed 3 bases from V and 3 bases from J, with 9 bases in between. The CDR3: CASSPRGLYEQYF. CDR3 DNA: TGTGCCAGCTCACCGCGGGGGCTCTACGAGCAGTACTTC.

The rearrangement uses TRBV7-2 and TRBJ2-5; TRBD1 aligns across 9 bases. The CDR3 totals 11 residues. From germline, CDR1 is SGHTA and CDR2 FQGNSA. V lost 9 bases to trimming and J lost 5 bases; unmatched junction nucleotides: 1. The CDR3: CARTGGETQYF. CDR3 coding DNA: TGTGCCAGGACAGGGGGTGAGACCCAGTACTTC.

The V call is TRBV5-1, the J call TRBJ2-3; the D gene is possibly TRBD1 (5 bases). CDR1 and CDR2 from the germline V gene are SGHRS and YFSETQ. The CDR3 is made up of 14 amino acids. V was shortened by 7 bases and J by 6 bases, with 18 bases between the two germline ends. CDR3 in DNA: TGCGCCAGCGGGTTAGGGGCCCAATCGGATACGCAGTATTTT. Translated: CASGLGAQSDTQYF.

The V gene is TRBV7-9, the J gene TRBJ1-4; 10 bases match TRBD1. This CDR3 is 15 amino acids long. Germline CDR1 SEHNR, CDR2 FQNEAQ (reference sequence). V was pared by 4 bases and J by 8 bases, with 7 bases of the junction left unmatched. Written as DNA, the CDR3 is TGTGCCAGCAGCTCCTCCGGGACAGGGGAGGAAAAACTGTTTTTT. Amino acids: CASSSSGTGEEKLFF.

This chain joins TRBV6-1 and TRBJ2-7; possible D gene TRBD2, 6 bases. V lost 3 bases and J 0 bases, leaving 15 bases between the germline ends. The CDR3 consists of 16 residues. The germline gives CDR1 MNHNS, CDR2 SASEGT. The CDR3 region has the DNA TGTGCCAGCAGTGAGCCGGGGGTTCGCGGCTCCTACGAGCAGTACTTC. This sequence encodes CASSEPGVRGSYEQYF.

The DNA of the CDR3 is TGTGCCAGCAGCGCACCGGGACTAGCGTACACCGGGGAGCTGTTTTTT. Protein product: CASSAPGLAYTGELFF. The chain is built from TRBV5-6 and TRBJ2-2; TRBD2 matches 10 bases. CDR1 is SGHDT and CDR2 is YYEEEE in the germline V gene. J was trimmed by 3 bases and V by 4 bases; bases with no gene match: 6. The CDR3 sequence is 16 residues long.